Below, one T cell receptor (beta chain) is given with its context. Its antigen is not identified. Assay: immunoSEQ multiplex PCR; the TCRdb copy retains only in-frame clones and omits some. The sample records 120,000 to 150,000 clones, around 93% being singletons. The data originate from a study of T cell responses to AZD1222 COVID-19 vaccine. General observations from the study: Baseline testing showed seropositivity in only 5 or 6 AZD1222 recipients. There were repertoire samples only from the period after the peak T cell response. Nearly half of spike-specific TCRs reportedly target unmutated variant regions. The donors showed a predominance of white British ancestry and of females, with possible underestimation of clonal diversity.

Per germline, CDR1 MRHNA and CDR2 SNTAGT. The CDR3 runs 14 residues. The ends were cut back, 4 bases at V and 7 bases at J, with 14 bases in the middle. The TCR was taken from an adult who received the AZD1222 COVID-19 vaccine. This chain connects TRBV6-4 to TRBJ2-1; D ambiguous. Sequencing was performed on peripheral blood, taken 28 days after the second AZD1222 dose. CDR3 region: CASSGDDLGNEQFF. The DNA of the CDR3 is TGTGCCAGCAGTGGTGACGATTTGGGGAATGAGCAGTTCTTC.